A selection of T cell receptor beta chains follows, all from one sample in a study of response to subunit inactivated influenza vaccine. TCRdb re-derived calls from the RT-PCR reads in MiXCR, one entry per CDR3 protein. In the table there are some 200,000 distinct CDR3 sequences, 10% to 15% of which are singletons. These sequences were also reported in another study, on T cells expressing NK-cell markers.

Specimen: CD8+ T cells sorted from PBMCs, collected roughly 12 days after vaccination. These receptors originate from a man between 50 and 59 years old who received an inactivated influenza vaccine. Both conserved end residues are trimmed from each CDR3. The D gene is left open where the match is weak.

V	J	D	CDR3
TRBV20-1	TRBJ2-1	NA	SATASEQF
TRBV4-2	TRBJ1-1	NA	ASSSWTANTEAF
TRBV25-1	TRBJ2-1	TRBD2	ASSEWGLAEGNNEQF
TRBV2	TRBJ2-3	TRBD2	ASSEAGGDTQY
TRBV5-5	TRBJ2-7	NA	ASSPRDFYEQY
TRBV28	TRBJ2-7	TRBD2	ASSPRTSGIIARSYEQY
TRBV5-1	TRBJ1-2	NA	ASSFGFGTANYGYT
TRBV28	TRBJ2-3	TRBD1	ASSFLSTGGPTDTQY
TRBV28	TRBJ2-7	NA	ASSSEPHSYEQY
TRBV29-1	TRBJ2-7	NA	SVEDGSRYEQY
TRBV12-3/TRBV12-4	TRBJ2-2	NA	ASSPTWGAHTGELF
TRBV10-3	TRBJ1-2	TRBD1	AINPMGTGGGYT
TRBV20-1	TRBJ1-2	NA	SGPVRTTSYGYT
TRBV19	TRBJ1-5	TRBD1	ASSHQGTGNQPQH
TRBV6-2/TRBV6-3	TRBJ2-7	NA	ASSYFLQGRNEQY
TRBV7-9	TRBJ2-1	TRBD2	ASSPGLAVPPYNEQF
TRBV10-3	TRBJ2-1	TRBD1	AISVRDSTYNEQF
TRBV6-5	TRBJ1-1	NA	ASSYSHAGYTEAF
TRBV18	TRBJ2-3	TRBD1	ASSSIPGQGFDTQY
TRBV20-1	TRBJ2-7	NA	SADDKGALGYEQY
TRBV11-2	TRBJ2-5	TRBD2	ASSSTVGGPGETQY
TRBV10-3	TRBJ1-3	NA	AISDPGGSGNTIY
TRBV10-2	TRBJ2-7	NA	ASSGEKEGREQY
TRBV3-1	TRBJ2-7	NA	ASSPGSYYEQY
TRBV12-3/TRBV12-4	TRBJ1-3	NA	ASSLYGGNTIY
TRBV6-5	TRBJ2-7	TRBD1	ASSYGQGAEQY
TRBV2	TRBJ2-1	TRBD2	ASPDSGRGSYNEQF
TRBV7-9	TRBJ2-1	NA	ASSPTHGDNEQF
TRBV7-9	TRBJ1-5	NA	ASSSPGINQPQH
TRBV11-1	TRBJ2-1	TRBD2	ASSWGWGLLAGEGNEQF
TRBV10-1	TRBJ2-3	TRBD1	ASSESTGDTQY
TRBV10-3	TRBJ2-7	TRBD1	AISQSTGGYEQY
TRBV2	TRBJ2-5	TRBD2	ASSVIGLAGAETQY
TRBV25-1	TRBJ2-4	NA	ASTDQGQF
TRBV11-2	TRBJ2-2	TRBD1	ASSFSQGIGELF
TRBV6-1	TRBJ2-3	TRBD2	ASFGGGTTDTQY
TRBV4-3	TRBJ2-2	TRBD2	ASKQGLAANTGELF
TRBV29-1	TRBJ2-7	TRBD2	SVDRGGSSGQYEQY
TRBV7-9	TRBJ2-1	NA	ASSLGGHEQF
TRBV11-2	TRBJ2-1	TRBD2	ASSLAGGVGNEQF
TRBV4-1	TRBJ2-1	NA	ASSQVSGFNEQF
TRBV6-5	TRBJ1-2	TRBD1	ASSDAGGGYT
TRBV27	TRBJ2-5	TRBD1	ASSPNTGGGETQY
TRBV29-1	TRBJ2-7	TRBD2	SVTIAGLSYEQY
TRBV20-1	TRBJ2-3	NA	SASSVSQY
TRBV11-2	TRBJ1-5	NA	ASSQDSVVNQPQH
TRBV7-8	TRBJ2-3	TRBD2	ASSLDLAGVTDTQY
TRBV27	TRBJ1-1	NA	ASSLYVGNTEAF
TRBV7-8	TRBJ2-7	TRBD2	ASSHPGTSGGYEQY
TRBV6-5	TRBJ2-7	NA	ASSYSVSGGGLPFYEQY
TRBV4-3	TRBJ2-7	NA	ASSQSGSSSYEQY
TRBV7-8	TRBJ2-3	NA	ASSLPPQGDWTDTQY
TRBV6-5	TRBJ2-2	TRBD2	ASSYQREGTGELF